The T cell receptor beta chain under discussion was sequenced for a study of Ad26.COV2.S vaccination and SARS-CoV-2 variants. The overall study: In the COV1001 trial, the donor was in the Ad26.COV2.S arm. Study outcomes and limitations: Higher spike-specific TCR breadth was found in vaccine recipients than in placebo recipients. Vaccine and placebo recipients had similar non-spike TCR breadth.

As concerns this clone: Its antigen is not known.

Generated by immunoSEQ multiplex PCR, the TCRdb table keeps only in-frame clones and is missing some. The table shows some 420,000 clones, with more than 75% occurring only once. Treatment reported: approximately 18 received Ad26.COV2.S at low or high dose, single or two shots; roughly five received placebo; per-sample allocation not given. Specimen acquisition occurred on day 63 following the initial vaccine or placebo injection. Vaccination employed an Ad26 vector expressing the Wuhan-strain SARS-CoV-2 spike. The input for sequencing was peripheral blood, taken in a trial of Ad26.COV2.S vaccine versus placebo. This TCR was sampled from a person aged 18-65 years who received the Ad26.COV2.S COVID-19 vaccine or a placebo.

The CDR3 nucleotides are TGTGCCAGCAGTATGACAGGGAACCAAGAGACCCAGTACTTC. The encoded protein is CASSMTGNQETQYF. The chain uses TRBV27 and TRBJ2-5; 7 positions match TRBD1. Trimming cost V 5 bases and J 0 bases; bases outside gene matches: 3. Germline V CDR1 and CDR2: MNHEY, SMNVEV (reference sequence). The CDR3 runs 14 residues.